This T cell receptor beta chain was sequenced in a study of neurological immune-mediated disorders (dated by TCRdb to about 2019). At the level of the whole study: Among the approximately 34 multiple sclerosis patients, approximately 30 had relapsing-remitting MS and 3 had secondary progressive MS. Longitudinal samples, technical triplicates and paired sorted CD4+ and CD8+ T-cell subsets, alongside PBMC samples, were included among the approximately 110 TCR-beta libraries. Of the approximately 65 subjects in the cohort, about 14 were HAM/TSP patients, around 35 were multiple sclerosis patients, and approximately 20 were healthy controls. The study compared peripheral blood TCR-beta repertoires of HTLV-I-associated myelopathy (HAM/TSP) patients, multiple sclerosis patients and healthy controls using UMI-based sequencing.

Overall study results and their limits: No identical CDR3 amino acid sequences were found to be shared among expanded clones across subjects, suggesting that TCR-beta repertoires were private in all groups. The MS cluster was not associated with any clinical or MRI features, and the authors stated that larger cohorts are needed. Phylogenetic analysis grouped repertoires from 18 of 34 MS patients into a cluster of related CDR3 sequences, suggesting a possible repertoire-level signature. The highest TCR clonal expansion was observed in HAM/TSP patients, whereas the lowest was observed in MS patients, even when compared with healthy controls.

The germline V gene supplies CDR1 MDHEN and CDR2 SYDVKM. The CDR3 numbers 15 residues from cysteine through phenylalanine. The retained sequence is limited to the CDR3, 45 bases, with the frame set at the first base. V is clipped by 3 bases and J by 9 bases, and the sequence between their germline boundaries is 15 bases long. To synthesize cDNA, template-switch 5'RACE was performed with a primer carrying a 10-nucleotide random unique molecular identifier so that each TCR transcript was tagged. Every sequencing run covered 15-18 subjects and yielded more than 200 million TCR-beta sequences. The RNeasy kit was used for extraction of total RNA. The KAPA Real-time Library Amplification kit was used to amplify TCR-beta VDJ regions with primers targeting the TCR constant region and the 5'RACE anchor. A first PCR added sample indexes and Illumina adaptors, after which a second PCR increased the library yield. After Ampure bead purification, the TCR product of roughly 650 bp was size-selected on a 2% E-gel SizeSelection system. Before pooling, library quality was assessed on a Bioanalyzer, concentration was determined with Qubit, and library quantification was performed with the Kapa Library Quantification kit. An Illumina HiSeq 2500 was used to sequence the libraries paired-end at 2 x 150 bp. To increase sequence diversity, about 25-31% phiX was spiked into each library pool. On the authors' methods: Quality-filtered reads were processed with the UMI-based MiGEC pipeline, and over 75% of raw TCR sequences were removed by the MiGEC pipeline during error correction. VDJ genes were aligned to IMGT germline references, and clonotypes were defined by unique CDR3 amino acid sequence plus V-J genes. Clonal expansion, Shannon diversity, and CDR3 relatedness (CalcPairwiseDistances, ClusterSamples) were evaluated with VDJtools, and phylogenetic trees were built with CLCbio workbench. Using coefficient-of-variation modelling across technical triplicates, the study counted a clone as expanded if it had at least 8 unique UMIs. TCRdb ran its own pipeline on the public reads, namely fastp trimming at Q25 and MiXCR clone calling, and kept in-frame beta chains. Identical CDR3 protein sequences are pooled into one entry, listed with their most common genes and DNA. These V and J calls rely on TCRdb rather than the paper's analysis. In all, the sample holds about 95,000 distinct CDR3 sequences, and 3% to 4% of those were seen once. The ten largest clones capture around 6% of the sample.

For unsorted PBMC libraries, 2 million PBMCs were used after storage in RNAlater at -80 degrees C until RNA extraction. The multiple sclerosis patients were enrolled in a US clinical protocol that evaluated disease progression with magnetic resonance imaging. Peripheral blood underwent Ficoll-Hypaque density gradient centrifugation to isolate PBMCs, which were then cryopreserved in liquid nitrogen. This clonotype was picked up many times. This clone's antigen is unknown. Per-base quality was not reported, and no clone a single base away is much larger than it. Sample: PBMCs. The chain employs TRBV28 and TRBJ1-6; the D gene cannot be resolved reliably. The sequence was collected from a woman younger than 30 with multiple sclerosis. The DNA sequence follows: TGTGCCAGCAGTTTTCGGACTCCCGAGGGTTCACCCCTCCACTTT. This yields the protein CASSFRTPEGSPLHF. The entire variable domain, with the stretches around the CDR3 drawn from the reference TRBV28 and TRBJ1-6 proteins, is DVKVTQSSRYLVKRTGEKVFLECVQDMDHENMFWYRQDPGLGLRLIYFSYDVKMKEKGDIPEGYSVSREKKERFSLILESASTNQTSMYLCASSFRTPEGSPLHFGNGTRLTVT.